These T cell receptor beta chains were read from a single sample in a study of control samples from healthy donors and cancer patients. Here immunoSEQ multiplex PCR was the method, and the copy in TCRdb shows in-frame clones only, minus some. The table has under 200,000 clones, over 85% seen once. The sequenced sample was blood. The receptors derive from a woman aged 55-70 years in good health. CDR3s include the opening cysteine and the closing phenylalanine or tryptophan. The D gene is left open where the match is weak. Clone size appears in some rows only: once, few, many, or a class for an expanded clone.

>TRBV6-5|-|-|TRBJ1-2
CASSYSPGDYGYTF
TGTGCCAGCAGTTACTCGCCAGGCGACTATGGCTACACCTTC
>TRBV19|-|-|TRBJ1-1
CASSWVNTEAFF
TGTGCCAGTAGTTGGGTGAACACTGAAGCTTTCTTT
>TRBV5-1|few|-|TRBJ1-1
CASSLVSAENTEAFF
TGCGCCAGCAGCTTGGTTTCTGCGGAGAACACTGAAGCTTTCTTT
>TRBV11-2|-|-|TRBJ1-6
CASSLGLRDSPLHF
TGTGCCAGCAGCTTAGGTTTAAGGGATTCACCCCTCCACTTT
>TRBV27|once|TRBD2|TRBJ2-1
CASSLLAGYNEQFF
TGTGCCAGCAGTCTCCTAGCGGGGTACAATGAGCAGTTCTTC
>TRBV7-8|-|-|TRBJ2-2
CASATRGAPVATGELFF
TGTGCCAGCGCAACTCGGGGGGCCCCGGTCGCCACCGGGGAGCTGTTTTTT
>TRBV18|-|-|TRBJ2-5
CASSPRLPGETQYF
TGTGCCAGCTCACCTCGACTCCCTGGCGAGACCCAGTACTTC
>TRBV12-5|-|-|TRBJ2-3
CASGLVRARTDTQYF
TGTGCTAGTGGTTTGGTACGAGCGAGGACAGATACGCAGTATTTT
>TRBV2|-|-|TRBJ2-3
CASRGAGRSTDTQYF
TGTGCCAGCAGGGGCGCGGGGCGCTCCACAGATACGCAGTATTTT
>TRBV7-9|-|-|TRBJ1-1
CASSRPGGNTEAFF
TGTGCCAGCAGCCGTCCGGGGGGGAACACTGAAGCTTTCTTT
>TRBV10-3|once|TRBD1|TRBJ2-3
CAIRGQGGLDTQYF
TGTGCCATCAGGGGACAGGGAGGTTTGGATACGCAGTATTTT
>TRBV6-2/TRBV6-3|-|-|TRBJ1-2
CASSYVSYGYTF
TGTGCCAGCAGTTATGTCAGCTATGGCTACACCTTC
>TRBV7-9|-|TRBD1|TRBJ1-2
CASSFSPGQKTPYNYGYTF
TGTGCCAGCAGCTTCTCACCGGGACAGAAGACTCCATATAACTATGGCTACACCTTC
>TRBV7-9|-|-|TRBJ2-7
CASSADKSYEQYF
TGTGCCAGCAGTGCCGACAAGTCCTACGAGCAGTACTTC
>TRBV5-1|-|-|TRBJ2-3
CASSPGERRDTQYF
TGCGCCAGCAGCCCTGGGGAGCGGAGGGATACGCAGTATTTT
>TRBV10-3|-|-|TRBJ2-7
CAISDPGEGAYEQYF
TGTGCCATCAGTGACCCCGGGGAGGGGGCCTACGAGCAGTACTTC
>TRBV7-9|-|-|TRBJ1-2
CASSSQDYGYTF
TGTGCCAGCAGCTCGCAAGACTATGGCTACACCTTC
>TRBV2|-|-|TRBJ1-2
CASSEVRINYGYTF
TGTGCCAGCAGTGAAGTCAGAATTAACTATGGCTACACCTTC
>TRBV7-2|-|-|TRBJ1-5
CASSLGIWVDQPQHF
TGTGCCAGCAGCTTAGGTATTTGGGTGGATCAGCCCCAGCATTTT
>TRBV30|-|-|TRBJ1-4
CAWSPGVGEKLFF
TGTGCCTGGAGTCCAGGGGTGGGTGAAAAACTGTTTTTT
>TRBV9|once|-|TRBJ1-2
CASSKQGGGRGYDYGYTF
TGTGCCAGCAGCAAACAGGGAGGAGGTCGGGGCTACGACTATGGCTACACCTTC
>TRBV19|-|-|TRBJ1-2
CASSISANDRNYGYTF
TGTGCCAGTAGTATATCCGCCAACGACAGAAACTATGGCTACACCTTC
>TRBV3-1/TRBV3-2|-|-|TRBJ2-1
CASSQDLGNEQFF
TGTGCCAGCAGCCAAGACTTGGGAAATGAGCAGTTCTTC
>TRBV30|-|TRBD1|TRBJ1-6
CAWSVRGLGSPLHF
TGTGCCTGGAGTGTAAGGGGGCTTGGGTCACCCCTCCACTTT
>TRBV5-1|-|-|TRBJ1-2
CASSWDKSYGYTF
TGCGCCAGCAGCTGGGACAAGTCCTATGGCTACACCTTC
>TRBV6-6|once|TRBD1|TRBJ2-7
CASSRGDRAYEQYF
TGTGCCAGCAGTCGGGGTGACAGGGCGTACGAGCAGTACTTC
>TRBV30|-|-|TRBJ1-1
CAWSVGGQMNTEAFF
TGTGCCTGGAGTGTCGGCGGGCAGATGAACACTGAAGCTTTCTTT
>TRBV9|once|TRBD1|TRBJ1-1
CASSVGGGQGAYTEAFF
TGTGCCAGCAGCGTAGGCGGGGGGCAGGGGGCGTATACTGAAGCTTTCTTT